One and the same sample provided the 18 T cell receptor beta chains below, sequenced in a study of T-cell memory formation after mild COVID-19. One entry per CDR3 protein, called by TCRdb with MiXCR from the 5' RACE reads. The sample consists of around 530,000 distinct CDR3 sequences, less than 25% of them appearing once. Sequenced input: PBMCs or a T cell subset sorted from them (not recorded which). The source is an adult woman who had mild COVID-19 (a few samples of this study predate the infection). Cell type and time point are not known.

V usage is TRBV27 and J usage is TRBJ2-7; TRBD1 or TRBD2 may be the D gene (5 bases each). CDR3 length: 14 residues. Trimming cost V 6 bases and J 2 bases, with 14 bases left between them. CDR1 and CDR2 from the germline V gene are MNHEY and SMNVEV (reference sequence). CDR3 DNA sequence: TGTGCCAGCAGCGGGACGGGTAATACCTACGAGCAGTACTTC. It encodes CASSGTGNTYEQYF.

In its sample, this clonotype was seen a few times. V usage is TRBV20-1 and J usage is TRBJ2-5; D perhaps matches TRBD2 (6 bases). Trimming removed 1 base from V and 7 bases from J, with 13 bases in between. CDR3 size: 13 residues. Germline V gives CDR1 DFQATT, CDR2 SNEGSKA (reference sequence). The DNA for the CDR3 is TGCAGTGCTAGAGCCGGGAGCCGAAGGACCCAGTACTTC. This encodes CSARAGSRRTQYF.

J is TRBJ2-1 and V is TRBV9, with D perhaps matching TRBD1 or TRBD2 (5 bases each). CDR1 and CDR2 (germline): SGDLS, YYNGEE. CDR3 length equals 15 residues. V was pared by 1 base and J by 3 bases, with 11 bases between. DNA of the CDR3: TGTGCCAGCAGCGTAAGGGACGCCAGCTACAATGAGCAGTTCTTC. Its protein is CASSVRDASYNEQFF.

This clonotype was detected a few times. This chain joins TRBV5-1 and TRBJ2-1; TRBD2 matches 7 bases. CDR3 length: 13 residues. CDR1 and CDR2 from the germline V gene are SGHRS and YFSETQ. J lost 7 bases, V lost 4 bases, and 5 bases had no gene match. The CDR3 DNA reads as TGCGCCAGCAGCATCCTCGGGGGGAATGAGCAGTTCTTC. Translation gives CASSILGGNEQFF. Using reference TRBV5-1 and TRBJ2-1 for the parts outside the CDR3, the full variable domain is KAGVTQTPRYLIKTRGQQVTLSCSPISGHRSVSWYQQTPGQGLQFLFEYFSETQRNKGNFPGRFSGRQFSNSRSEMNVSTLELGDSALYLCASSILGGNEQFFGPGTRLTVL.

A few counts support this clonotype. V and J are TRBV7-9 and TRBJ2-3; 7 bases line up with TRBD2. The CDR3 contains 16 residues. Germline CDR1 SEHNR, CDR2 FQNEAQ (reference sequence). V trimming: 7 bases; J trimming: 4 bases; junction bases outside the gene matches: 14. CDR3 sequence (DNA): TGTGCCAGCACCACCCCGGGACCACGGGAGGCAGATACGCAGTATTTT. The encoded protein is CASTTPGPREADTQYF.

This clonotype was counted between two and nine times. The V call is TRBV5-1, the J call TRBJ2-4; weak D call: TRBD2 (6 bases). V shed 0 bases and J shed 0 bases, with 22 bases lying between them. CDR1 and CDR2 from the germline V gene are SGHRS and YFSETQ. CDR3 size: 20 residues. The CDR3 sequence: CASSLAAGTLSGLAKNIQYF. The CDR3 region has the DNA TGCGCCAGCAGCTTGGCGGCAGGGACGCTTTCGGGACTAGCCAAAAACATTCAGTACTTC.

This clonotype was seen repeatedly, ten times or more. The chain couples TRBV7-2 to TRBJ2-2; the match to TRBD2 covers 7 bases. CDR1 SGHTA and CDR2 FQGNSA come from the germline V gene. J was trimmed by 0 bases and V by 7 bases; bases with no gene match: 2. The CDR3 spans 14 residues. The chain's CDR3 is CASTSGANTGELFF. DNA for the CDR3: TGTGCCAGCACCAGCGGGGCGAACACCGGGGAGCTGTTTTTT.

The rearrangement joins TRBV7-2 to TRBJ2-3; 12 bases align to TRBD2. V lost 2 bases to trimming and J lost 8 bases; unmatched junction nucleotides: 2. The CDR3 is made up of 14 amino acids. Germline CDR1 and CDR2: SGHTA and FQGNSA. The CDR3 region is CASSLTGLAGTQYF. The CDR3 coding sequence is TGTGCCAGCAGCTTAACGGGACTAGCGGGTACGCAGTATTTT.

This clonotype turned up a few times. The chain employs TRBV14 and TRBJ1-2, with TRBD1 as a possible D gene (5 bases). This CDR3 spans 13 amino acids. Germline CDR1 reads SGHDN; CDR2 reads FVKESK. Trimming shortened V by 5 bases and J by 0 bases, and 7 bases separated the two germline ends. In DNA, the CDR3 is TGTGCCAGCAGCGGACAACCTAACTATGGCTACACCTTC. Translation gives CASSGQPNYGYTF.

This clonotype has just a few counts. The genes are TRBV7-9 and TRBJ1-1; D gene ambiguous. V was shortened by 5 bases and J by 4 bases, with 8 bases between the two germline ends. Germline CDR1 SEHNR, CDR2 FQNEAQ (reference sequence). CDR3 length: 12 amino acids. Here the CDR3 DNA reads TGTGCCAGCAGCCCCGGGTCCACTGAAGCTTTCTTT. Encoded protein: CASSPGSTEAFF.

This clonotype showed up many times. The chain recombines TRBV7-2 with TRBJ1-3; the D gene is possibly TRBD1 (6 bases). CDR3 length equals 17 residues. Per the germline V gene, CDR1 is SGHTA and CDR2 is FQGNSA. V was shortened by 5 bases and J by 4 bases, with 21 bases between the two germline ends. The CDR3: CASSPGPGRGTGNTIYF. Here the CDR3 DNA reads TGTGCCAGCAGCCCCGGACCGGGCAGGGGAACAGGAAACACCATATATTTT.

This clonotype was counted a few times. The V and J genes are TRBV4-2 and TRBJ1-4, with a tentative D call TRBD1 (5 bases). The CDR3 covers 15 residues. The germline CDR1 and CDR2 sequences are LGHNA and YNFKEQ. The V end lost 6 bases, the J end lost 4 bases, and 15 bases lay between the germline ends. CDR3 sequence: CASSPPGRNNEKLFF. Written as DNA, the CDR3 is TGTGCCAGCAGTCCACCGGGACGGAATAATGAAAAACTGTTTTTT.

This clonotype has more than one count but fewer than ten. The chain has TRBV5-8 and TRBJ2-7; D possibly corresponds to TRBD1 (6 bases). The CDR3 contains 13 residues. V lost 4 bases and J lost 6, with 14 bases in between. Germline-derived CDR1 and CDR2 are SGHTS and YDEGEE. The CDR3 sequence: CASSRNRVVEQYF. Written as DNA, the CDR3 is TGTGCCAGCAGCAGGAACAGGGTGGTCGAGCAGTACTTC.

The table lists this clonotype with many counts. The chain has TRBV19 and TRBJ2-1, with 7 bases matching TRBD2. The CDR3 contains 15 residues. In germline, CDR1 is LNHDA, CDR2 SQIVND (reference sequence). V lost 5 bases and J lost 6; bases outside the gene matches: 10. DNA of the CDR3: TGTGCCAGTAGTTATGGGGGAGGGCCTTCCAATGAGCAGTTCTTC. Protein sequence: CASSYGGGPSNEQFF.

This chain's CDR3 is CASSSGDGGWKTQYF. The DNA for the CDR3 is TGTGCCAGCAGCTCCGGGGACGGGGGTTGGAAGACCCAGTACTTC. This chain uses TRBV7-8 with TRBJ2-5; tentative D call: TRBD2 (6 bases). The germline CDR1 and CDR2 sequences are SGHVS and FQNEAQ. The CDR3 covers 15 residues. Trimming removed 4 bases at V and 6 bases at J, with 18 bases between. The whole variable domain, remainder taken from reference TRBV7-8 and TRBJ2-5, is GAGVSQSPRYKVAKRGQDVALRCDPISGHVSLFWYQQALGQGPEFLTYFQNEAQLDKSGLPSDRFFAERPEGSVSTLKIQRTQQEDSAVYLCASSSGDGGWKTQYFGPGTRLLVL.

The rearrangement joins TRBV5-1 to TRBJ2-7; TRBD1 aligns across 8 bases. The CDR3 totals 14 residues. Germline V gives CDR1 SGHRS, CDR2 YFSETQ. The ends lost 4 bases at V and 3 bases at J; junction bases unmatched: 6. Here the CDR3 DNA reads TGCGCCAGCAGCGAGATGGACAGGGTCTACGAGCAGTACTTC. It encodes CASSEMDRVYEQYF.

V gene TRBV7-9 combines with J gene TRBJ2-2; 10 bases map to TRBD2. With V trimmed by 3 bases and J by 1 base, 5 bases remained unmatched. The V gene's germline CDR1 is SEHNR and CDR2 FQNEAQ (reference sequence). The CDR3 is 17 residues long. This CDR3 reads CASSFPRTSGNTGELFF. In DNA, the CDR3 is TGTGCCAGCAGCTTTCCTCGGACTAGCGGGAACACCGGGGAGCTGTTTTTT. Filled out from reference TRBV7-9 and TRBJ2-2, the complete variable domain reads DTGVSQNPRHKITKRGQNVTFRCDPISEHNRLYWYRQTLGQGPEFLTYFQNEAQLEKSRLLSDRFSAERPKGSFSTLEIQRTEQGDSAMYLCASSFPRTSGNTGELFFGEGSRLTVL.

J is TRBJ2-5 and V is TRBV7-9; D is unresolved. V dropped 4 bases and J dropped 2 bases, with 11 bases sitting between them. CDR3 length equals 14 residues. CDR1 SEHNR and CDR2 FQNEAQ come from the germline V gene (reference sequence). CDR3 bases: TGTGCCAGCAGCTCACTGCAATCACAAGAGACCCAGTACTTC. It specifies CASSSLQSQETQYF.